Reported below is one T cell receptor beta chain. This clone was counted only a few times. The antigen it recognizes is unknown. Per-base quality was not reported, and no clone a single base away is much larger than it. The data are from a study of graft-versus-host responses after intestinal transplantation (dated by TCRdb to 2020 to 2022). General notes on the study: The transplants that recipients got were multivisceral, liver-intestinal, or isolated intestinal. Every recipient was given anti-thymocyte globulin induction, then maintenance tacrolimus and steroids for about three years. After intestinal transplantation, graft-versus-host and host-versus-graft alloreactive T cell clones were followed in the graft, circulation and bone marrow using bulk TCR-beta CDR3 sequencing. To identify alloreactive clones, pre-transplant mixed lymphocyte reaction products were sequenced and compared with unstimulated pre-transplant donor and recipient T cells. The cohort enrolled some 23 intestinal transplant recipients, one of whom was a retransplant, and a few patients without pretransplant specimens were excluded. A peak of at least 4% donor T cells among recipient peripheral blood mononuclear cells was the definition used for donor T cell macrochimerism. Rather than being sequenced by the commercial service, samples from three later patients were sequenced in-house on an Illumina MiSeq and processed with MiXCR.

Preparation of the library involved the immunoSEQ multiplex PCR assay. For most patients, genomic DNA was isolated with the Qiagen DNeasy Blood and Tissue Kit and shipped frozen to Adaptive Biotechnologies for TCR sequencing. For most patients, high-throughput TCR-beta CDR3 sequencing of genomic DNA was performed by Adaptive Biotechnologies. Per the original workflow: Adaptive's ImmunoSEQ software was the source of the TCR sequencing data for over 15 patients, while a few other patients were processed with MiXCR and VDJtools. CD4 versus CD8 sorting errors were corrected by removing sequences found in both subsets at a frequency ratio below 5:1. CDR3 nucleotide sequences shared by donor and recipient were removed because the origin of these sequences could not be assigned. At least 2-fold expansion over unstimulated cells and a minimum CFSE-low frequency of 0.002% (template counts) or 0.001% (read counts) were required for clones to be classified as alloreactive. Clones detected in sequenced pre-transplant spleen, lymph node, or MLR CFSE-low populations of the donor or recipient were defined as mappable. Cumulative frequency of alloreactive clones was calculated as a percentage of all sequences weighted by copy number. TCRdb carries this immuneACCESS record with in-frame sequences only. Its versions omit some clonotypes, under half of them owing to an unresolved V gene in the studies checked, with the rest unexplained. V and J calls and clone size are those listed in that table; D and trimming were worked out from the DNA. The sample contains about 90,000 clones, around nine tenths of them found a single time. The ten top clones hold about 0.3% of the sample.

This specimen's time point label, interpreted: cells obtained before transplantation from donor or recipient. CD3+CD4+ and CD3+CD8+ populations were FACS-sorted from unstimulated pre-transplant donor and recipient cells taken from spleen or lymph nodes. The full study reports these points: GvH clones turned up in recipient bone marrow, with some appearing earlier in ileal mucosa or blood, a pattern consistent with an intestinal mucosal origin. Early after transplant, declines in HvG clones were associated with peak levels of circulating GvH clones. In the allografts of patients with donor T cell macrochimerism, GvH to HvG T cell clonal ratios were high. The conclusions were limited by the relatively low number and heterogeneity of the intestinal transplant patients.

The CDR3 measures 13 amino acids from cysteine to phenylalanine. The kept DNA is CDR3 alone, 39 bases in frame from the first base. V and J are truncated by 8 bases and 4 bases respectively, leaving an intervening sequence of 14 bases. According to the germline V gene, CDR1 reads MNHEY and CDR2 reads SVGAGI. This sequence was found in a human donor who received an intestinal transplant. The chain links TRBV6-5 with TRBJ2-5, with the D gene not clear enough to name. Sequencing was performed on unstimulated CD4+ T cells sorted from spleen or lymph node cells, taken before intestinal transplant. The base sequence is TGTGCCAGCTCGAGGAGAGGTCGAGAGACCCAGTACTTC. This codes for CASSRRGRETQYF.